The rows below give T cell receptor beta chains drawn from one sample of a study of T cells in Graves' hyperthyroidism and ophthalmopathy. TCRdb re-called the multiplex PCR reads through MiXCR, storing one row per CDR3 protein. The repertoire includes approximately 370,000 distinct CDR3 sequences, approximately 18% of them detected once, and around a third sits in the top ten. Sequenced input: blood. Receptors were obtained from a young woman with Graves' hyperthyroidism that later progressed to Graves' ophthalmopathy. Each CDR3 is given with its conserved first and last residue. A D gene is named only where the DNA matches it firmly. Clone size is not always given. Where it is, it says once, few, many or a class for expanded clones.

cdr3_aa: CASSPPPGLDFYNEQFF
cdr3_nt: TGTGCCAGCTCACCACCTCCGGGACTAGACTTTTACAATGAGCAGTTCTTC
j_call: TRBJ2-1
d_call: TRBD2
v_call: TRBV18
clone_size: few

cdr3_aa: CASSQDGARTSGRGETQYF
cdr3_nt: TGTGCCAGCAGCCAAGATGGGGCAAGGACTAGCGGCCGTGGGGAGACCCAGTACTTC
j_call: TRBJ2-5
d_call: TRBD2
v_call: TRBV3-1
clone_size: many

cdr3_aa: CASSVTSGGYTDTQHF
cdr3_nt: TGTGCCAGCAGTGTTACTAGCGGGGGTTACACAGATACGCAGCATTTT
j_call: TRBJ1-5
d_call: -
v_call: TRBV6-2/TRBV6-3
clone_size: -

cdr3_aa: CSAFSGTRTGQYF
cdr3_nt: TGCAGTGCTTTTTCGGGGACCCGGACCGGTCAATATTTT
j_call: TRBJ1-3
d_call: -
v_call: TRBV20-1
clone_size: -

cdr3_aa: CASSLDRMNTGELFF
cdr3_nt: TGTGCCAGCAGTTTGGACAGGATGAACACCGGGGAGCTGTTTTTT
j_call: TRBJ2-2
d_call: TRBD1
v_call: TRBV12-3/TRBV12-4
clone_size: many

cdr3_aa: CASNREGGTNTEAFF
cdr3_nt: TGTGCCAGCAACAGGGAAGGAGGTACTAACACTGAAGCTTTCTTT
j_call: TRBJ1-1
d_call: -
v_call: TRBV5-5
clone_size: many

cdr3_aa: CASSQGYRDGLAAFTGELFF
cdr3_nt: TGTGCCAGCAGCCAAGGATACAGAGATGGACTAGCTGCGTTCACCGGGGAGCTGTTTTTT
j_call: TRBJ2-2
d_call: TRBD2
v_call: TRBV3-1
clone_size: few

cdr3_aa: CASSYQANSGELFF
cdr3_nt: TGTGCCAGCAGTTACCAGGCAAACTCCGGGGAGCTGTTTTTT
j_call: TRBJ2-2
d_call: -
v_call: TRBV6-5
clone_size: few

cdr3_aa: CASSTLGQGPNQPQHF
cdr3_nt: TGTGCCAGCAGTACGCTTGGACAGGGGCCCAATCAGCCCCAGCATTTT
j_call: TRBJ1-5
d_call: TRBD1
v_call: TRBV27
clone_size: many

cdr3_aa: CATSRLQGTNEKLFF
cdr3_nt: TGTGCCACCAGCAGACTCCAGGGAACTAATGAAAAACTGTTTTTT
j_call: TRBJ1-4
d_call: -
v_call: TRBV15
clone_size: -

cdr3_aa: CASSISSGTKANYGYTF
cdr3_nt: TGTGCCAGTAGTATCTCATCCGGGACAAAGGCTAACTATGGCTACACCTTC
j_call: TRBJ1-2
d_call: -
v_call: TRBV19
clone_size: -

cdr3_aa: CASEKNSDSAPYEQYF
cdr3_nt: TGTGCCAGCGAAAAGAATTCAGACAGTGCCCCCTACGAGCAGTACTTC
j_call: TRBJ2-7
d_call: -
v_call: TRBV2
clone_size: many

cdr3_aa: CAISEQRGAGETQYF
cdr3_nt: TGTGCCATCAGTGAGCAGCGGGGGGCTGGAGAGACCCAGTACTTC
j_call: TRBJ2-5
d_call: TRBD2
v_call: TRBV10-3
clone_size: few

cdr3_aa: CASSPQVDDKNIQYF
cdr3_nt: TGTGCCAGCTCACCACAAGTTGACGACAAAAACATTCAGTACTTC
j_call: TRBJ2-4
d_call: -
v_call: TRBV18
clone_size: many

cdr3_aa: CASGAGKETQYF
cdr3_nt: TGTGCCAGCGGGGCCGGGAAAGAGACCCAGTACTTC
j_call: TRBJ2-5
d_call: -
v_call: TRBV2
clone_size: few

cdr3_aa: CASSLHAGTSGNEQFF
cdr3_nt: TGTGCCAGCAGTTTACACGCCGGGACTAGCGGCAATGAGCAGTTCTTC
j_call: TRBJ2-1
d_call: TRBD2
v_call: TRBV28
clone_size: many

cdr3_aa: CASSTGWDRTDNYEQYF
cdr3_nt: TGTGCCAGTAGTACCGGCTGGGACCGAACCGACAACTACGAGCAGTACTTC
j_call: TRBJ2-7
d_call: -
v_call: TRBV19
clone_size: -

cdr3_aa: CASSSNFRMTGELVGLSDTGELFF
cdr3_nt: TGTGCCAGCAGCTCTAACTTTCGTATGACAGGGGAGCTGGTCGGTCTTAGCGACACCGGGGAGCTGTTTTTT
j_call: TRBJ2-2
d_call: TRBD1
v_call: TRBV11-2
clone_size: many

cdr3_aa: CSVPKGLAGVLAGGYEQYF
cdr3_nt: TGCAGCGTTCCAAAGGGGCTAGCGGGAGTCTTAGCTGGGGGCTACGAGCAGTACTTC
j_call: TRBJ2-7
d_call: TRBD2
v_call: TRBV29-1
clone_size: -

cdr3_aa: CASSPHNQPQHF
cdr3_nt: TGTGCCAGCAGTCCACACAATCAGCCCCAGCATTTT
j_call: TRBJ1-5
d_call: -
v_call: TRBV6-2/TRBV6-3
clone_size: many

cdr3_aa: CASSLAGLANWNTGELFF
cdr3_nt: TGTGCCAGCAGCTTAGCTGGACTAGCGAATTGGAACACCGGGGAGCTGTTTTTT
j_call: TRBJ2-2
d_call: TRBD2
v_call: TRBV11-2
clone_size: many

cdr3_aa: CASSEGLAGERDYNEQFF
cdr3_nt: TGTGCCAGCAGTGAAGGGCTAGCGGGAGAAAGGGACTACAATGAGCAGTTCTTC
j_call: TRBJ2-1
d_call: TRBD2
v_call: TRBV2
clone_size: -

cdr3_aa: CASSPSFGSEQFF
cdr3_nt: TGTGCCAGCAGCCCTAGTTTTGGGTCTGAGCAGTTCTTC
j_call: TRBJ2-1
d_call: -
v_call: TRBV5-4
clone_size: -

cdr3_aa: CASSPTGGDTQYF
cdr3_nt: TGTGCCAGCAGTCCGACCGGGGGAGATACGCAGTATTTT
j_call: TRBJ2-3
d_call: -
v_call: TRBV2
clone_size: many

cdr3_aa: CASSELLQGRRGYTF
cdr3_nt: TGCGCCAGCAGTGAATTGTTACAGGGCCGCCGGGGCTACACCTTC
j_call: TRBJ1-2
d_call: -
v_call: TRBV10-2
clone_size: many

cdr3_aa: CASSGARAGRNQETQYF
cdr3_nt: TGTGCCAGCAGCGGAGCGCGGGCGGGACGTAACCAAGAGACCCAGTACTTC
j_call: TRBJ2-5
d_call: -
v_call: TRBV5-4
clone_size: -

cdr3_aa: CASSFEGQETQYF
cdr3_nt: TGTGCCAGCAGTTTTGAGGGTCAAGAGACCCAGTACTTC
j_call: TRBJ2-5
d_call: -
v_call: TRBV12-3/TRBV12-4
clone_size: -

cdr3_aa: CASRHLTGVSNVLTF
cdr3_nt: TGTGCCAGCAGGCACTTGACAGGGGTCTCCAACGTCCTGACTTTC
j_call: TRBJ2-6
d_call: TRBD1
v_call: TRBV6-2/TRBV6-3
clone_size: -

cdr3_aa: CASSIGTANTEAFF
cdr3_nt: TGTGCCAGTAGTATCGGGACAGCGAACACTGAAGCTTTCTTT
j_call: TRBJ1-1
d_call: TRBD1
v_call: TRBV19
clone_size: many

cdr3_aa: CASRRGGFSGANVLTF
cdr3_nt: TGTGCCAGCAGGCGCGGGGGTTTCTCTGGGGCCAACGTCCTGACTTTC
j_call: TRBJ2-6
d_call: TRBD2
v_call: TRBV6-1
clone_size: few

cdr3_aa: CASSEWDRDYTF
cdr3_nt: TGCGCCAGCAGTGAGTGGGACAGAGACTACACCTTC
j_call: TRBJ1-2
d_call: TRBD1
v_call: TRBV10-2
clone_size: many

cdr3_aa: CASSIPGQGIQAAFF
cdr3_nt: TGTGCCAGTAGTATACCGGGACAGGGGATACAGGCAGCTTTCTTT
j_call: TRBJ1-1
d_call: TRBD1
v_call: TRBV19
clone_size: -